The 29 T cell receptor beta chains below were found in one sample sequenced in a study of read filtering for tumor transcriptome and immune sequencing. Molecular barcoded adaptors covering alpha/delta and beta/gamma chains were used on 400 ng RNA. One entry per CDR3 protein results from TCRdb running MiXCR on the reads. The table lists 46,000 or so distinct CDR3 sequences, roughly 18% of them singletons. Sequencing input: a population of CD138-negative cells sorted from bone marrow. The receptor source for this set is a donor at least 40 years old with multiple myeloma.

V and J are TRBV12-3 or TRBV12-4 and TRBJ2-1; 12 bases are shared with TRBD2. This CDR3 region has 18 residues. The V gene end was trimmed by 2 bases and the J gene end by 4 bases; junction bases not matched to a gene: 9. The CDR3 sequence is CASSLSPSGRARYNEQFF. For the CDR3, the DNA is TGTGCCAGCAGTTTAAGTCCTAGCGGGAGGGCCCGATACAATGAGCAGTTCTTC.

There are many counts of this clonotype. The V gene is TRBV14, the J gene TRBJ2-7; 10 nucleotides line up with TRBD2. Germline assignment: CDR1 SGHDN and CDR2 FVKESK. The J segment lost 5 bases and the V segment lost 5 bases, leaving 12 bases of the junction unmatched. The CDR3 totals 16 residues. CDR3 region: CASSLTPGLAIHEQYF. CDR3 DNA sequence: TGTGCCAGCAGCTTAACTCCGGGACTAGCGATACACGAGCAGTACTTC.

In the case of this clonotype: At one boundary the junction diverges from the germline segment, which might be a read error. This chain links TRBV5-1 with TRBJ1-1; 9 nucleotides match TRBD1. CDR1 SGHRS and CDR2 YFSETQ come from the germline V gene. The CDR3 has 14 residues. The DNA for the CDR3 is TGCGCCAGCTGCTTGGGACAGGGAGGCACTGAAGCTTCCTTT. Translating gives CASCLGQGGTEASF.

This clonotype was recorded many times. The chain carries TRBV20-1 and TRBJ1-4; 7 nucleotides match TRBD1. Germline-derived CDR1 and CDR2 are DFQATT and SNEGSKA (reference sequence). The CDR3 sequence is 15 residues long. J was trimmed by 4 bases and V by 0 bases; bases with no gene match: 5. CDR3 coding DNA: TGCAGTGCTAGAGATGCCGGGACAGATAATGAAAAACTGTTTTTT. It is translated as CSARDAGTDNEKLFF.

Ten or more counts support this clonotype. The V gene is TRBV7-2, the J gene TRBJ2-1, with D perhaps TRBD1 (6 bases). From germline, CDR1 is SGHTA and CDR2 FQGNSA. Trimming stripped 1 base from V and 9 bases from J, with 13 bases between. This CDR3 spans 14 amino acids. CDR3: CASSLEVEQGEQFF. CDR3 DNA sequence: TGTGCCAGCAGCTTAGAGGTGGAACAGGGTGAGCAGTTCTTC.

This clonotype occurred many times. The genes are TRBV20-1 and TRBJ2-1; the D is unclear. The V and J ends lost 2 bases and 4 bases respectively, with 3 bases between them. This CDR3 is 11 amino acids long. CDR1 and CDR2 (germline): DFQATT, SNEGSKA (reference sequence). CDR3 protein: CSARHYNEQFF. DNA for the CDR3: TGCAGTGCTAGACATTACAATGAGCAGTTCTTC.

As regards this clonotype: Without the conserved terminal phenylalanine or tryptophan, this CDR3 likely stems from a read error. The rearrangement uses TRBV30 and TRBJ2-6; D unresolved. Trimming removed 1 base from V and 0 bases from J, with 7 bases in between. Germline V gene sequence: CDR1 GTSNPN, CDR2 SVGIG (reference sequence). The CDR3 is 15 amino acids. The CDR3 here is CAWSDRGSGANVLTL. CDR3 DNA: TGTGCCTGGAGTGACCGTGGCTCTGGGGCCAACGTCCTGACTTTG.

The sample holds a few counts of this clonotype. The rearrangement links TRBV7-9 to TRBJ1-1; TRBD1 matches 7 bases. The CDR3 spans 14 residues. Germline CDR1 is SEHNR and CDR2 is FQNEAQ (reference sequence). V dropped 7 bases and J dropped 1; count of bases not matched to a gene: 6. The CDR3 here is CASTKDRRNTEAFF. The CDR3 nucleotides read TGTGCCAGCACTAAGGACAGGAGGAACACTGAAGCTTTCTTT.

In its sample, this clonotype was seen a few times. The rearrangement links TRBV29-1 to TRBJ2-1; D might be TRBD1 (6 bases). The ends were cut back, 6 bases at V and 15 bases at J, with 27 bases in the middle. The CDR3 spans 14 residues. CDR1 and CDR2 (germline): SQVTM, ANQGSEA. This CDR3 reads CSVSDAEGPRGGFF. Written as DNA, the CDR3 is TGCAGCGTGTCAGACGCCGAGGGCCCTCGAGGGGGGTTCTTC.

This clonotype was counted a few times. The chain links TRBV10-3 to TRBJ2-7; D is perhaps TRBD2 (5 bases). The germline V gene encodes CDR1 ENHRY and CDR2 SYGVKD. The V end lost 5 bases, the J end lost 8 bases, and 10 bases lay between the germline ends. This CDR3 has 11 amino acids. CDR3 protein: CAISSGEKQYF. For the CDR3, the DNA is TGTGCCATCAGTTCCGGGGAGAAGCAGTACTTC.

This clonotype came up many times. V and J are TRBV20-1 and TRBJ1-1; 8 bases agree with TRBD1. Germline CDR1 DFQATT, CDR2 SNEGSKA (reference sequence). This CDR3 comprises 16 residues. V lost 6 bases and J lost 2; bases outside the gene matches: 14. The CDR3 here is CSAPGQDFRSNTEAFF. In DNA, the CDR3 is TGCAGTGCCCCGGGACAGGATTTTAGGAGCAACACTGAAGCTTTCTTT.

In this sample, this clonotype turned up many times. V gene TRBV7-2 combines with J gene TRBJ2-5; D is perhaps TRBD2 (7 bases). Per germline, CDR1 SGHTA and CDR2 FQGNSA. The CDR3 contains 16 residues. V dropped 4 bases and J dropped 5 bases, with 20 bases sitting between them. CDR3 nucleotides: TGTGCCAGCAGCTCCCGAGGGGGAGGGATTCGGGAGACCCAGTACTTC. It translates to CASSSRGGGIRETQYF.

This clonotype showed up just once. Just one base apart from a much larger clone, this may be a read error. The chain is built from TRBV5-6 and TRBJ2-2; a weak D match, TRBD2 (5 bases). CDR3 length equals 12 residues. The germline V gene has CDR1 SGHDT and CDR2 YYEEEE. CDR3: CASSLQPGEPFF. The CDR3 DNA reads as TGTGCCAGCAGCTTGCAACCCGGGGAGCCGTTTTTT.

As concerns this clonotype: A read error may explain this, as a much larger clone is one base away. J is TRBJ2-5 and V is TRBV24-1, with D perhaps matching TRBD1 (7 bases). This CDR3 has 14 residues. Trimming pared 9 bases from V and 1 base from J, leaving 14 bases between. In germline, CDR1 is KGHDR, CDR2 SFDVKD. The CDR3 DNA follows: TGTGCCACCGGTTCAGGGGGGTCCCAAGAGACCCAGTACTTC. Translating gives CATGSGGSQETQYF.

This clonotype was detected many times. This chain connects TRBV20-1 to TRBJ2-1, with TRBD2 matching 10 bases. Germline CDR1 DFQATT, CDR2 SNEGSKA (reference sequence). CDR3 length: 14 residues. The V gene end was trimmed by 6 bases and the J gene end by 4 bases; junction bases not matched to a gene: 6. The CDR3 region has the DNA TGCAGTGCCGTAGTGGGACTAGCGTACAATGAGCAGTTCTTC. It is translated as CSAVVGLAYNEQFF.

This clonotype was detected many times. The V gene is TRBV29-1, the J gene TRBJ2-5, with 9 nucleotides matching TRBD2. Germline CDR1 SQVTM, CDR2 ANQGSEA. V lost 3 bases, J lost 4 bases, and 12 bases stayed unmatched. The CDR3 totals 16 residues. CDR3 residues: CSVDFRLAGPPETQYF. For the CDR3, the DNA is TGCAGCGTTGATTTCAGGCTAGCGGGACCACCAGAGACCCAGTACTTC.

As for this clonotype: A clone one base away is much larger, so this may be a read error. The V and J genes are TRBV12-3 or TRBV12-4 and TRBJ1-6, with D hard to call. This CDR3 spans 13 amino acids. The CDR3 reads CASRRTGDSLLHF. Written as DNA, the CDR3 is TGTGCCAGCAGACGGACTGGCGATTCACTCCTCCACTTT.

This clonotype was recorded at least ten times. The chain combines TRBV7-9 with TRBJ2-1; TRBD1 or TRBD2 may be the D gene (5 bases each). Germline lookup yields CDR1 SEHNR and CDR2 FQNEAQ (reference sequence). Trimming removed 1 base from V and 2 bases from J, with 9 bases in between. The CDR3 length is 15 residues. CDR3 residues: CASSLGGNTYNEQFF. The CDR3 nucleotides read TGTGCCAGCAGCTTAGGGGGGAATACCTACAATGAGCAGTTCTTC.

This clonotype was counted many times. The chain joins TRBV3-1 to TRBJ2-2; 10 bases match TRBD2. The germline V gene encodes CDR1 LGHDT and CDR2 YNNKEL (reference sequence). V lost 6 bases and J lost 6; bases outside the gene matches: 10. This CDR3 comprises 16 residues. The CDR3 sequence: CASSLTLAGAPGELFF. The CDR3 nucleotides are TGTGCCAGCAGTCTCACCCTAGCGGGAGCCCCCGGGGAGCTGTTTTTT.

This clonotype was found many times. The chain's CDR3 is CASSEGVNTGELFF. Here the CDR3 DNA reads TGTGCCAGCAGCGAGGGGGTTAACACCGGGGAGCTGTTTTTT. This chain links TRBV5-5 with TRBJ2-2; perhaps TRBD1 as D (6 bases). V was trimmed by 4 bases and J by 2 bases, leaving 9 bases between them. CDR1 SGHKS and CDR2 YYEKEE come from the germline V gene (reference sequence). The CDR3 covers 14 residues. The entire variable domain, with the rest obtained from reference TRBV5-5 and TRBJ2-2, is as follows: DAGVTQSPTHLIKTRGQQVTLRCSPISGHKSVSWYQQVLGQGPQFIFQYYEKEERGRGNFPDRFSARQFPNYSSELNVNALLLGDSALYLCASSEGVNTGELFFGEGSRLTVL.

This clonotype has ten or more counts. The chain uses TRBV19 and TRBJ2-6; unclear D gene. The CDR3 loop spans 14 amino acids. V lost 9 bases and J lost 2, with 11 bases in between. CDR1 LNHDA and CDR2 SQIVND come from the germline V gene (reference sequence). CDR3 protein: CASRIWTGANVLTF. CDR3 DNA sequence: TGTGCCAGCCGAATTTGGACTGGGGCCAACGTCCTGACTTTC.

This clonotype was recorded many times. The chain joins TRBV29-1 to TRBJ2-4; no firm D call. The CDR3 runs to 11 residues. V shed 5 bases and J shed 5 bases, with 7 bases lying between them. Germline CDR1 is SQVTM and CDR2 is ANQGSEA. The CDR3 sequence is CSVSSQNIQYF. CDR3 coding DNA: TGCAGCGTTAGCAGCCAAAACATTCAGTACTTC. Full variable domain (outside the CDR3, taken from reference TRBV29-1 and TRBJ2-4): SAVISQKPSRDICQRGTSLTIQCQVDSQVTMMFWYRQQPGQSLTLIATANQGSEATYESGFVIDKFPISRPNLTFSTLTVSNMSPEDSSIYLCSVSSQNIQYFGAGTRLSVL.

This clonotype has a count of ten or more. The rearrangement links TRBV29-1 to TRBJ2-3; D might be TRBD1 or TRBD2, each matching 5 bases. V lost 7 bases and J 2 bases, leaving 19 bases between the germline ends. In germline, CDR1 is SQVTM, CDR2 ANQGSEA. The CDR3 has 15 amino acids. The CDR3 here is CSASSGTLNTDTQYF. DNA for the CDR3: TGCAGCGCCTCCTCGGGGACGTTGAACACAGATACGCAGTATTTT.

The CDR3 is CASSLTGRGSTDTQYF. The CDR3 nucleotides read TGTGCCAGCAGCTTGACAGGGCGAGGAAGCACAGATACGCAGTATTTT. The chain combines TRBV5-6 with TRBJ2-3; D perhaps matches TRBD1 (6 bases). CDR3 length equals 16 residues. Germline CDR1 reads SGHDT; CDR2 reads YYEEEE. V gave up 1 base and J gave up 0 bases, with 12 bases separating them.

This clonotype has a count of ten or more. This chain uses TRBV9 with TRBJ2-3; D is undetermined. Trimming removed 3 bases from V and 0 bases from J, with 8 bases in between. The germline V gene encodes CDR1 SGDLS and CDR2 YYNGEE. The CDR3 runs 14 residues. CDR3 sequence: CASSEISSTDTQYF. CDR3 sequence (DNA): TGTGCCAGCAGCGAGATCTCTAGCACAGATACGCAGTATTTT. Combining the CDR3 with reference TRBV9 and TRBJ2-3 gives the whole variable domain DSGVTQTPKHLITATGQRVTLRCSPRSGDLSVYWYQQSLDQGLQFLIQYYNGEERAKGNILERFSAQQFPDLHSELNLSSLELGDSALYFCASSEISSTDTQYFGPGTRLTVL.

The chain combines TRBV6-5 with TRBJ1-1; D is possibly TRBD1 (5 bases). V lost 6 bases, J lost 0 bases, and 17 bases lay in between. Germline V gene sequence: CDR1 MNHEY, CDR2 SVGAGI. The CDR3 loop spans 16 amino acids. CDR3 protein: CASRTRQSIMNTEAFF. In DNA form, the CDR3 reads TGTGCCAGCAGAACTCGACAGTCCATTATGAACACTGAAGCTTTCTTT.

Concerning this clonotype: A read error is possible here, since a much larger clone lies one base away. The chain recombines TRBV6-6 with TRBJ2-1; 10 bases are a match to TRBD2. This CDR3 has 16 amino acids. Germline assignment: CDR1 MNHNY and CDR2 SVGAGI (reference sequence). CDR3 sequence: CASSYPSGSLGNEPFF. The CDR3 DNA sequence: TGTGCCAGCAGTTACCCTAGCGGGAGTTTGGGCAATGAGCCGTTCTTC.

There are many counts of this clonotype. The chain uses TRBV18 and TRBJ2-7; 8 bases fit TRBD2. This CDR3 has 16 amino acids. Trimming took 0 bases from V and 6 from J; bases not matched to a gene: 10. Germline V gene data show CDR1 as KGHSH and CDR2 as LQKENI. CDR3 sequence (DNA): TGTGCCAGCTCACCACCGGGGAGGCTAGCGGGTAGCGAGCAGTACTTC. Its protein product is CASSPPGRLAGSEQYF.

A few counts support this clonotype. The chain has TRBV7-2 and TRBJ2-2; D may correspond to TRBD1 or TRBD2 (5 bases each). This CDR3 comprises 17 residues. Germline CDR1 reads SGHTA; CDR2 reads FQGNSA. V was trimmed by 0 bases and J by 5 bases, leaving 16 bases between them. The chain's CDR3 is CASSLARQRTGTGELFF. The CDR3 bases are TGTGCCAGCAGCTTAGCTCGACAGCGGACGGGAACCGGGGAGCTGTTTTTT.